The 18 T cell receptor beta chains in this list originate from one sample, sequenced in a study of regulatory T cells in long-lasting Graves disease. HTBI primers from iRepertoire and Arm-PCR of CDR3 regions yielded the TCR beta libraries. TCRdb fed the multiplex PCR reads into MiXCR, producing one record per CDR3 protein. The sample lists approximately 540,000 distinct CDR3 sequences, around 13% occurring once. Time point in this sample: newly diagnosed GD, antithyroid drugs for less than 3 months. After RNA was extracted from PBMCs, the TCR library was made from it. This same sample was also taken into another study, of T cells in Graves' hyperthyroidism and ophthalmopathy.

The source was peripheral blood mononuclear cells (PBMCs), collected at new diagnosis, from a patient treated with antithyroid drugs. All receptors derive from a woman in her twenties or thirties with Graves disease.

This clonotype has ten or more counts. The chain is built from TRBV2 and TRBJ1-1; TRBD1 agrees at 7 bases. The germline V gene has CDR1 SNHLY and CDR2 FYNNEI. The trim removed 11 bases at V and 0 bases at J, leaving 6 bases unmatched. The CDR3 is 13 residues long. CDR3 sequence: CAGGTEMNTEAFF. Written as DNA, the CDR3 is TGTGCCGGGGGGACAGAGATGAACACTGAAGCTTTCTTT.

V usage is TRBV2 and J usage is TRBJ1-5; D gene ambiguous. The CDR3 contains 13 residues. In germline, CDR1 is SNHLY, CDR2 FYNNEI. V was shortened by 7 bases and J by 4 bases, with 11 bases between the two germline ends. The CDR3 sequence is CASTPGPNQPQHF. The CDR3 bases are TGTGCCAGCACTCCGGGTCCTAATCAGCCCCAGCATTTT.

This clonotype turned up a few times. The chain has TRBV9 and TRBJ2-1; 8 positions match TRBD1. The germline V gene has CDR1 SGDLS and CDR2 YYNGEE. CDR3 length: 16 residues. Trimming took 3 bases from V and 2 from J; bases not matched to a gene: 7. In DNA, the CDR3 is TGTGCCAGCAGCGCCCCCCGGACAGGGCCCTACAATGAGCAGTTCTTC. It encodes CASSAPRTGPYNEQFF.

This clonotype was counted many times. The chain is built from TRBV20-1 and TRBJ1-1; tentative D call: TRBD1 (6 bases). Trimming left V 7 bases short and J 1 base short, with 13 bases between. Germline assignment: CDR1 DFQATT and CDR2 SNEGSKA (reference sequence). CDR3 length: 13 residues. The CDR3 bases are TGCAGTGGCTCGGACAGCCAGAACACTGAAGCTTTCTTT. This encodes CSGSDSQNTEAFF.

V usage is TRBV7-9 and J usage is TRBJ2-1; possibly TRBD2 for D (6 bases). V was cut by 10 bases and J by 10 bases, with 11 bases left in between. This CDR3 is 10 amino acids long. Germline-derived CDR1 and CDR2 are SEHNR and FQNEAQ (reference sequence). CDR3 region: CATGGGEQFF. The DNA of the CDR3 is TGTGCCACCGGGGGAGGAGAGCAGTTCTTC.

Notes on this clonotype: A far larger clone lies a single base away; this is likely a read error. This rearrangement joins TRBV11-1 to TRBJ2-3, with no clear D. The CDR3 loop spans 15 amino acids. Germline assignment: CDR1 SGHAT and CDR2 FQDESV (reference sequence). Trimming cost V 5 bases and J 3 bases, with 15 bases left between them. The CDR3 DNA reads TGTGCCAGCAGCCGAGCAACCCTTCGTACAGATACGCAGTATTTT. It translates to CASSRATLRTDTQYF.

DNA of the CDR3: TGCAGCGTTACAACAGGGTACCCTGAAGCTTTCTTT. Translation gives CSVTTGYPEAFF. The chain joins TRBV29-1 to TRBJ1-1, with D possibly being TRBD1 (6 bases). The ends were cut back, 5 bases at V and 6 bases at J, with 13 bases in the middle. The CDR3 length is 12 residues. Per germline, CDR1 SQVTM and CDR2 ANQGSEA.

This clonotype was counted ten times or more. The rearrangement joins TRBV4-1 to TRBJ1-2, with 8 bases fitting TRBD1. The germline gives CDR1 MGHRA, CDR2 YSYEKL. Trimming at V came to 4 bases and at J to 3 bases, leaving 7 bases not matched to a gene. This CDR3 is 15 amino acids long. The CDR3, as DNA: TGCGCCAGCAGCCCAGGACAGGGAGGGTACTATGGCTACACCTTC. Amino acid sequence: CASSPGQGGYYGYTF.

This chain joins TRBV14 and TRBJ2-2; D might be TRBD1 (6 bases). V shed 1 base and J shed 1 base, with 13 bases lying between them. Germline V lookup: CDR1 SGHDN, CDR2 FVKESK. The length of the CDR3 is 17 residues. CDR3 in amino acids: CASSQGISGVNTGELFF. The CDR3 DNA sequence: TGTGCCAGCAGCCAAGGTATATCAGGGGTGAACACCGGGGAGCTGTTTTTT.

This clonotype was recorded many times. The rearrangement links TRBV10-3 to TRBJ1-6; TRBD1 matches 9 bases. Germline V gene lookup returns CDR1 ENHRY and CDR2 SYGVKD. The V and J ends lost 8 bases and 6 bases, in that order; junction bases with no gene match: 2. This CDR3 is 13 amino acids long. CDR3 amino acids: CAIGGQGNSPLHF. The CDR3 coding sequence is TGTGCCATCGGGGGACAGGGTAATTCACCCCTCCACTTT.

This clonotype was counted at least ten times. V gene TRBV2 combines with J gene TRBJ2-5; D is perhaps TRBD2 (6 bases). The V end lost 7 bases, the J end lost 4 bases, and 16 bases lay between the germline ends. Germline CDR1 and CDR2: SNHLY and FYNNEI. The CDR3 has 14 residues. The CDR3 is CASNYSPAGETQYF. CDR3 DNA: TGTGCCAGCAATTATTCCCCAGCGGGAGAGACCCAGTACTTC.

As to this clonotype: Being one base from a much bigger clone, this may be a read error. The J gene is TRBJ2-2, the V gene TRBV11-1, with 8 bases identical to TRBD2. V shed 2 bases, J shed 4 bases, and the junction held 6 bases outside the gene matches. Per the germline V gene, CDR1 is SGHAT and CDR2 is FQDESV (reference sequence). This CDR3 is 16 amino acids long. DNA of the CDR3: TGTGCCAGCAGCTTACGGCGGGAGGCCGTCACCGGGGAGCTGTTTTTT. This codes for CASSLRREAVTGELFF.

This clonotype has a count of ten or more. The rearrangement joins TRBV15 to TRBJ1-3; D is unclear. There are 15 residues in the CDR3. Germline V gene data show CDR1 as LNHNV and CDR2 as YYDKDF (reference sequence). V lost 0 bases and J lost 6, with 12 bases in between. CDR3 sequence reads: CATSRDSFPPNTIYF. CDR3 sequence (DNA): TGTGCCACCAGCAGAGATTCATTTCCGCCAAACACCATATATTTT.

This clonotype has a handful of counts. V and J are TRBV10-2 and TRBJ2-1; 8 positions match TRBD1. Trimming removed 7 bases from V and 10 bases from J; junction bases left unmatched: 6. The CDR3 runs 12 residues. Per the germline V gene, CDR1 is WSHSY and CDR2 is SAAADI. CDR3 nucleotides: TGCGCCAGCACTGACAGGGGCGAAGAGCAGTTCTTC. Protein product: CASTDRGEEQFF.

The J gene is TRBJ2-3, the V gene TRBV5-1, with unresolved D. V dropped 1 base and J dropped 1 base, with 7 bases sitting between them. The CDR3 length is 14 residues. Germline V gene data show CDR1 as SGHRS and CDR2 as YFSETQ. CDR3 sequence (DNA): TGCGCCAGCAGCTTGTGGGATCGCACAGATACGCAGTATTTT. Amino acid sequence: CASSLWDRTDTQYF.

This clonotype has more than one count but fewer than ten. The CDR3 spells CASSPPGTGSAGGYTF. The CDR3 DNA reads TGTGCCAGCTCACCACCGGGAACAGGGTCTGCGGGAGGCTACACCTTC. V gene TRBV18 combines with J gene TRBJ1-2; a possible D gene is TRBD1 (6 bases). V was shortened by 0 bases and J by 8 bases, with 19 bases between the two germline ends. Germline-derived CDR1 and CDR2 are KGHSH and LQKENI. The CDR3 runs 16 residues. Full variable domain (remainder filled in from reference TRBV18 and TRBJ1-2): NAGVMQNPRHLVRRRGQEARLRCSPMKGHSHVYWYRQLPEEGLKFMVYLQKENIIDESGMPKERFSAEFPKEGPSILRIQQVVRGDSAAYFCASSPPGTGSAGGYTFGSGTRLTVV.

This clonotype was found many times. This chain connects TRBV11-2 to TRBJ2-7; 9 bases align to TRBD2. This CDR3 spans 15 amino acids. J lost 2 bases, V lost 2 bases, and 4 bases had no gene match. Germline lookup yields CDR1 SGHAT and CDR2 FQNNGV. CDR3 sequence: CASSLTRTSAYEQYF. The CDR3 nucleotides read TGTGCCAGCAGCTTAACCCGGACTAGCGCCTACGAGCAGTACTTC.

This rearrangement joins TRBV28 to TRBJ2-1, with D perhaps TRBD1 or TRBD2 (5 bases each). The V end lost 4 bases, the J end lost 14 bases, and 15 bases lay between the germline ends. This CDR3 has 12 residues. Per the germline V gene, CDR1 is MDHEN and CDR2 is SYDVKM. Written as DNA, the CDR3 is TGTGCCAGCAGTTCAGGGCCCAACGGGGAGTTCTTC. This codes for CASSSGPNGEFF.